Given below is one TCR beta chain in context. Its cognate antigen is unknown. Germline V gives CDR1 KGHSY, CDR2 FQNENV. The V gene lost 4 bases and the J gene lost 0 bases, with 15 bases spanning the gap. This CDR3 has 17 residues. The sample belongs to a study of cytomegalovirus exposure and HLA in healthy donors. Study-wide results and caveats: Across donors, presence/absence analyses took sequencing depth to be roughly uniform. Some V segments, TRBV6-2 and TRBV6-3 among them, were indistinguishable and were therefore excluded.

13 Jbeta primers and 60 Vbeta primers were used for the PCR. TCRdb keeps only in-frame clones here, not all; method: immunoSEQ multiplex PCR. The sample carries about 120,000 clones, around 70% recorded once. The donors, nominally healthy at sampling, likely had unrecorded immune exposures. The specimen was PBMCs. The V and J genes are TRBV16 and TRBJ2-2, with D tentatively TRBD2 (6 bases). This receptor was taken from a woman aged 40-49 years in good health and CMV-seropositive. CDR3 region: CASSLIGGTPNTGELFF. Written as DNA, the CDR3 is TGTGCCAGCAGCCTAATCGGAGGGACCCCGAACACCGGGGAGCTGTTTTTT.